Shown below are 17 T cell receptor beta chains from a single sample sequenced in a study of control samples from healthy donors and cancer patients (dated by TCRdb to about 2020). The library came from the immunoSEQ multiplex PCR assay. The source is immuneACCESS, and TCRdb retained only in-frame sequences with V and J called. Part of the clones is not carried over; for the studies checked, unresolved V genes explain less than half of this, and the remainder is unexplained. The sample contains tens of thousands of clones, just over 90% of them found a single time. Together, the top ten hold 0.7% to 0.85% of the sample. The source material was PBMCs. All receptors derive from a man aged 25 to 40 with colorectal cancer.

The chain is built from TRBV15 and TRBJ2-3, with 7 bases matching TRBD2. Germline-derived CDR1 and CDR2 are LNHNV and YYDKDF (reference sequence). Unmatched junction bases numbered 0, after V lost 5 bases and J lost 1 base. CDR3 size: 13 residues. CDR3 DNA: TGTGCCACCAGCGGGAGGGGCACAGATACGCAGTATTTT. This translates into CATSGRGTDTQYF.

The chain joins TRBV7-9 to TRBJ1-2, with 10 nucleotides matching TRBD1. CDR3 length: 19 amino acids. Losses at the gene ends were 6 bases for V and 1 base for J; bases not matched to a gene: 17. CDR1 is SEHNR and CDR2 is FQNEAQ in the germline V gene (reference sequence). The CDR3 sequence is CASSPDPPGTGDRNYGYTF. As DNA, the CDR3 is TGTGCCAGCAGTCCGGATCCTCCCGGGACAGGGGATCGTAACTATGGCTACACCTTC.

The rearrangement uses TRBV7-2 and TRBJ1-2; D might be TRBD1 (5 bases). Trimming left V 5 bases short and J 7 bases short, with 26 bases between. CDR1 SGHTA and CDR2 FQGNSA come from the germline V gene. The CDR3 is 17 residues long. The CDR3 DNA reads as TGTGCCAGCAGCCCAAAAAGTGGGGGTGCGGATTGGGGTGGCTACACCTTC. It encodes CASSPKSGGADWGGYTF.

The chain combines TRBV5-1 with TRBJ1-1; no clear D. The CDR3 has 14 amino acids. Germline V gene lookup returns CDR1 SGHRS and CDR2 YFSETQ. With 5 bases removed from V and 5 bases from J, the gap between germline ends came to 16 bases. The CDR3 nucleotides are TGCGCCAGCAGGTCGACCGTTAAGGGAACTGAAGCTTTCTTT. Translating gives CASRSTVKGTEAFF. Full variable domain (rest looked up from reference TRBV5-1 and TRBJ1-1): KAGVTQTPRYLIKTRGQQVTLSCSPISGHRSVSWYQQTPGQGLQFLFEYFSETQRNKGNFPGRFSGRQFSNSRSEMNVSTLELGDSALYLCASRSTVKGTEAFFGQGTRLTVV.

This sequence joins TRBV6-2 or TRBV6-3 and TRBJ2-1, with TRBD1 matching 7 bases. Germline values: CDR1 MNHEY, CDR2 SVGEGT. V gave up 0 bases and J gave up 3 bases; unmatched junction bases: 2. The CDR3 totals 15 residues. Here the CDR3 reads CASSYSGQSYNEQFF. In DNA, the CDR3 is TGTGCCAGCAGTTACTCGGGACAGAGCTACAATGAGCAGTTCTTC.

The chain employs TRBV6-5 and TRBJ1-1; TRBD1 aligns across 10 bases. Germline values: CDR1 MNHEY, CDR2 SVGAGI. The CDR3 runs 16 residues. J was trimmed by 4 bases and V by 2 bases; bases with no gene match: 7. The CDR3 nucleotides read TGTGCCAGCAGTTACCGGGACAGGGGAATTGGCACTGAAGCTTTCTTT. It is translated as CASSYRDRGIGTEAFF.

The chain carries TRBV7-9 and TRBJ1-6; D unclear. V was clipped by 5 bases and J by 6 bases, with 11 bases between them. This CDR3 contains 14 residues. Looked up from germline, CDR1 is SEHNR and CDR2 is FQNEAQ (reference sequence). CDR3 bases: TGTGCCAGCAGCCCTTTTAAGGGTAATTCACCCCTCCACTTT. Its protein product is CASSPFKGNSPLHF.

The chain combines TRBV5-4 with TRBJ1-2; 8 nucleotides line up with TRBD1. CDR1 is SGHNT and CDR2 is YYREEE in the germline V gene (reference sequence). Trimming at V came to 0 bases and at J to 8 bases, leaving 6 bases not matched to a gene. The CDR3 has 14 residues. The CDR3 DNA follows: TGTGCCAGCAGCTTGGGGGGACAGGCGGGCGGCTACACCTTC. Translating gives CASSLGGQAGGYTF.

This chain links TRBV4-1 with TRBJ2-1, with D possibly being TRBD2 (6 bases). From germline, CDR1 is MGHRA and CDR2 YSYEKL. The CDR3 is 18 residues long. The germline V and J ends were trimmed by 0 bases and 5 bases, with 20 bases remaining between them. CDR3 in amino acids: CASSQDSLLGPGDNEQFF. The CDR3 coding sequence is TGCGCCAGCAGCCAAGATTCGTTATTGGGACCGGGGGACAATGAGCAGTTCTTC.

This clone was observed a handful of times. This chain links TRBV24-1 with TRBJ2-1; the match to TRBD1 covers 11 bases. CDR1 and CDR2 from the germline V gene are KGHDR and SFDVKD. V lost 5 bases, J lost 10 bases, and 12 bases stayed unmatched. The CDR3 is 16 residues long. The CDR3 loop is CATSALRTGGLSEQFF. CDR3 in DNA: TGTGCCACCAGTGCCCTACGGACAGGGGGCTTAAGCGAGCAGTTCTTC.

The chain joins TRBV7-2 to TRBJ2-1, with 9 bases matching TRBD2. Looked up from germline, CDR1 is SGHTA and CDR2 is FQGNSA. The V and J ends lost 3 bases and 6 bases, in that order; junction bases with no gene match: 3. This CDR3 region has 14 residues. CDR3: CASSFSGGPNEQFF. The CDR3 DNA follows: TGTGCCAGCAGCTTTAGCGGGGGCCCCAATGAGCAGTTCTTC.

The table lists this clone with a count of one. The genes are TRBV10-1 and TRBJ2-3, with TRBD2 matching 7 bases. The CDR3 covers 13 residues. Trimming cost V 0 bases and J 9 bases; bases outside gene matches: 3. In germline, CDR1 is WNHNN, CDR2 SYGVQD (reference sequence). CDR3 in amino acids: CASSESGRDTQYF. CDR3 in DNA: TGCGCCAGCAGTGAGTCAGGGAGGGACACGCAGTATTTT.

J is TRBJ2-1 and V is TRBV6-6, with 9 nucleotides matching TRBD2. Germline assignment: CDR1 MNHNY and CDR2 SVGAGI (reference sequence). This CDR3 is 16 amino acids long. The V gene end was trimmed by 6 bases and the J gene end by 1 base; junction bases not matched to a gene: 7. In DNA form, the CDR3 reads TGTGCCAGCAGGGAGTCTAGCGGGATGTCCTACAATGAGCAGTTCTTC. It encodes CASRESSGMSYNEQFF.

The chain recombines TRBV15 with TRBJ2-7; 9 bases align to TRBD2. The germline V gene encodes CDR1 LNHNV and CDR2 YYDKDF (reference sequence). The CDR3 spans 15 residues. Losses at the gene ends were 0 bases for V and 5 bases for J; bases not matched to a gene: 5. The CDR3 here is CATSRDFSGGDEQYV. CDR3 nucleotide sequence: TGTGCCACCAGCAGAGATTTTAGCGGGGGTGACGAGCAGTACGTC.

The chain couples TRBV9 to TRBJ2-3; D assignment may be TRBD1 or TRBD2 (5 bases each). Between the trimmed V and J ends, which lost 4 bases and 6 bases, there was a span of 18 bases. Germline V gene data show CDR1 as SGDLS and CDR2 as YYNGEE. There are 15 residues in the CDR3. This chain's CDR3 is CASSTSGTPGDTQYF. DNA for the CDR3: TGTGCCAGCAGCACATCCGGGACCCCAGGGGATACGCAGTATTTT.

The rearrangement uses TRBV9 and TRBJ1-3; the D is unclear. The V end was cut by 4 bases, the J end by 0 bases, with 23 bases between. This CDR3 is built from 19 residues. The V gene's germline CDR1 is SGDLS and CDR2 YYNGEE. The CDR3 DNA sequence: TGTGCCAGCAGCCCCCGTGCCCCCCTAAGTAGGGACTCTGGAAACACCATATATTTT. Encoded protein: CASSPRAPLSRDSGNTIYF. Variable domain in full (rest from reference TRBV9 and TRBJ1-3): DSGVTQTPKHLITATGQRVTLRCSPRSGDLSVYWYQQSLDQGLQFLIQYYNGEERAKGNILERFSAQQFPDLHSELNLSSLELGDSALYFCASSPRAPLSRDSGNTIYFGEGSWLTVV.

This chain connects TRBV27 to TRBJ2-2; 8 nucleotides agree with TRBD2. The CDR3 loop spans 18 amino acids. CDR1 and CDR2 (germline): MNHEY, SMNVEV (reference sequence). V lost 6 bases, J lost 1 base, and 13 bases stayed unmatched. CDR3 coding DNA: TGTGCCAGCAGCCCCACCGGAACGGGGGGGTGGAACACCGGGGAGCTGTTTTTT. Protein sequence: CASSPTGTGGWNTGELFF.